The clone carrying this T cell receptor (beta chain) was counted many times. Antigen: not known. TCR beta CDR3 regions were amplified from RNA transcripts. The study used the HTBI primer set for a first-round RT-PCR of the TCR CDR3. TCRdb itself ran the multiplex PCR reads through MiXCR, one entry per CDR3 protein. The repertoire holds fewer than 450,000 distinct CDR3 sequences, with around 15% as singletons. The study included ophthalmopathy patients with Clinical Activity Score at least 3, NOSPECS grade at least 4 and duration under 3 months. Used for diagnoses were clinical symptoms, serum thyroxine and TRAb, thyroid ultrasound and orbital computed tomography. The source of the sample is a study of T cells in Graves' hyperthyroidism and ophthalmopathy. Study outcomes and limitations: The model forecast ophthalmopathy, anticipating it by a median roughly 6.3 months before onset. Researchers found most expanded thyroid clonotypes above 0.001 in blood as well.

The CDR3 is made up of 12 amino acids. Germline-derived CDR1 and CDR2 are SGHRS and YFSETQ. With 1 base removed from V and 4 bases from J, the gap between germline ends came to 5 bases. The chain recombines TRBV5-1 with TRBJ2-5; no reliable D call. The clonotype originates from a man aged 50 to 60 with Graves' ophthalmopathy. The sample was blood. This chain's CDR3 is CASSLSPETQYF. CDR3 in DNA: TGCGCCAGCAGCTTGTCACCAGAGACCCAGTACTTC.